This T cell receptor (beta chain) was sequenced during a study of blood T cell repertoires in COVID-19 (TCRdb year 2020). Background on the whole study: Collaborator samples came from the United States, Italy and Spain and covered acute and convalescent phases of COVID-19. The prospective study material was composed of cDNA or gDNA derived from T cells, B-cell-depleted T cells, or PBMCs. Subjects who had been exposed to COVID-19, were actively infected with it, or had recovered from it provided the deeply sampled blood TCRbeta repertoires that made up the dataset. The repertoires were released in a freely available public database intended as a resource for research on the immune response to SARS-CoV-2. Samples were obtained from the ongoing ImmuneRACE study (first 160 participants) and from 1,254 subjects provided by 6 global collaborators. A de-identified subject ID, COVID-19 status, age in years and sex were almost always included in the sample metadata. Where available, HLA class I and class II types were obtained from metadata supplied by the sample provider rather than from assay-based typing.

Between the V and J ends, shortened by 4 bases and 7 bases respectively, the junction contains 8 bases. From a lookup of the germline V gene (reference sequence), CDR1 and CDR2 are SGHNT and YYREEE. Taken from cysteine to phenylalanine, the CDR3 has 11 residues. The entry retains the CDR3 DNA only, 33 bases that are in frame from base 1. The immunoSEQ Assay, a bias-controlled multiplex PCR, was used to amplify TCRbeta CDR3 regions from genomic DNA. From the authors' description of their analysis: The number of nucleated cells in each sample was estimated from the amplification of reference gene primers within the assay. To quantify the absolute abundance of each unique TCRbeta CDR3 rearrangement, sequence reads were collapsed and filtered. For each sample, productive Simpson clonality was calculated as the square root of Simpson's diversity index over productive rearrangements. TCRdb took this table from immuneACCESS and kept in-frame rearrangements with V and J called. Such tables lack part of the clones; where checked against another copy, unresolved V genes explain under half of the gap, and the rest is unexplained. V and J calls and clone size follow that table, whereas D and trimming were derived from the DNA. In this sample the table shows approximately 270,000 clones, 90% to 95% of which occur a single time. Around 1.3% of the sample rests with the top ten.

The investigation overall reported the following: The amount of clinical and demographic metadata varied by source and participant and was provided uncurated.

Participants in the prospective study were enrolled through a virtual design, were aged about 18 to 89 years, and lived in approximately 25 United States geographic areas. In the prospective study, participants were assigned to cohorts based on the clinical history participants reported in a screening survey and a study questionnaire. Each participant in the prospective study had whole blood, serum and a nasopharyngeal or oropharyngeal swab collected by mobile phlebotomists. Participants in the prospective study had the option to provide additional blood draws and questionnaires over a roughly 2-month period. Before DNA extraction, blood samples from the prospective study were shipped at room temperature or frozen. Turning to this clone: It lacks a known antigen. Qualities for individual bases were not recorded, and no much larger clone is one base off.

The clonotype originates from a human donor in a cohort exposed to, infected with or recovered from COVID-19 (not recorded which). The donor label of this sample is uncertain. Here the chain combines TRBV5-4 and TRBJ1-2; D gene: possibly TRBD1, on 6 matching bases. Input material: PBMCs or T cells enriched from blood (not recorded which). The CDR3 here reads CASSRDTGYTF. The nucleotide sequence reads TGTGCCAGCAGCAGGGACACTGGCTACACCTTC.